The source of this T cell receptor beta chain is a study of blood T cell repertoires in COVID-19. Study overall: Sites in the United States, Italy and Spain provided acute and convalescent COVID-19 samples.

As originally analysed: Amplification of reference gene primers provided the estimated nucleated cell counts. TCRdb's table, derived via immunoSEQ multiplex PCR, lists solely in-frame clones and lacks some. V, J and clone size reflect that table, while D and trimming were determined from the DNA. This table has over 300,000 clones, around 90% appearing once. Germline trimming cut 1 base from V and 6 bases from J; bases unmatched to any gene: 4. This CDR3 is 15 amino acids long. The V gene's germline CDR1 is SGHNT and CDR2 YENEEA. In its sample, this clone was seen once. Sequencing was done on a sample of peripheral blood. The sequence came from a man aged 18-30 years with active or convalescent COVID-19. The chain joins TRBV11-3 to TRBJ2-1; 9 bases map to TRBD2. This CDR3 reads CASSLGLAGLNEQFF. DNA of the CDR3: TGTGCCAGCAGCTTAGGGCTAGCGGGGCTCAATGAGCAGTTCTTC.